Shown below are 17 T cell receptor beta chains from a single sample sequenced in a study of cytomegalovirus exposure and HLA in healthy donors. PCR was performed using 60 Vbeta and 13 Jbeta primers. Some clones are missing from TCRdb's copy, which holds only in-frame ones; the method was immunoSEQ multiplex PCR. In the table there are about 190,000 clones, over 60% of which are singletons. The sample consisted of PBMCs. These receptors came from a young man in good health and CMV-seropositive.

CDR3 nucleotide sequence: TGTGCCAGCAGCTTAGGGGGGGTTGAAAAACTGTTTTTT. It is translated as CASSLGGVEKLFF. The chain is built from TRBV11-2 and TRBJ1-4, with D tentatively TRBD1 (5 bases). Looked up from germline, CDR1 is SGHAT and CDR2 is FQNNGV. There are 13 residues in the CDR3. V was shortened by 1 base and J by 7 bases, with 7 bases between the two germline ends.

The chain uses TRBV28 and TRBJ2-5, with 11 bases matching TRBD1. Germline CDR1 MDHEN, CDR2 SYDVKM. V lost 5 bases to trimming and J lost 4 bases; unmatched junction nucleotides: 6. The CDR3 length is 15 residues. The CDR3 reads CASSPRTGGRETQYF. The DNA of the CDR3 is TGTGCCAGCAGTCCCCGGACAGGGGGCAGAGAGACCCAGTACTTC. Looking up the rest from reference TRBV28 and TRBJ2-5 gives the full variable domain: DVKVTQSSRYLVKRTGEKVFLECVQDMDHENMFWYRQDPGLGLRLIYFSYDVKMKEKGDIPEGYSVSREKKERFSLILESASTNQTSMYLCASSPRTGGRETQYFGPGTRLLVL.

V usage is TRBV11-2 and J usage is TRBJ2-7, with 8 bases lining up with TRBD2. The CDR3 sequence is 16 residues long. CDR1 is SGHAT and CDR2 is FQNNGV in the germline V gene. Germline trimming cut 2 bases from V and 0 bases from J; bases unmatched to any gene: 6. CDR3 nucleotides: TGTGCCAGCAGCTTATTAGGCGGGAGGCGCTCCTACGAGCAGTACTTC. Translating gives CASSLLGGRRSYEQYF.

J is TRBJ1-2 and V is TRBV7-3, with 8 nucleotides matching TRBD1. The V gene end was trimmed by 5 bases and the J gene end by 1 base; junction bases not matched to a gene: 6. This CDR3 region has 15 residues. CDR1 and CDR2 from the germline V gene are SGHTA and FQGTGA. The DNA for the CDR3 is TGTGCCAGCAGCCAACAGGGGGGCCTTAACTATGGCTACACCTTC. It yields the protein CASSQQGGLNYGYTF.

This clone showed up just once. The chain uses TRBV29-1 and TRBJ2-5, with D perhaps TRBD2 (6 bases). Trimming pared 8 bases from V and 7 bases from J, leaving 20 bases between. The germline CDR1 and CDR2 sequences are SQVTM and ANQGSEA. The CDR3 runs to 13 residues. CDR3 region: CSSHSGSSGTQYF. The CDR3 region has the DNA TGCAGCTCACATAGCGGTTCTTCAGGGACCCAGTACTTC.

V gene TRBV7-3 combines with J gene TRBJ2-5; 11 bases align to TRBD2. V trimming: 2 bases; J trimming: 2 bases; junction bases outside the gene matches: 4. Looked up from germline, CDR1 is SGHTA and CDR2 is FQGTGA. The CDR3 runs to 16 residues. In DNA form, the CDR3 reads TGTGCCAGCAGCTTAGGTAGCGGGGGGGCGCAAGAGACCCAGTACTTC. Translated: CASSLGSGGAQETQYF.

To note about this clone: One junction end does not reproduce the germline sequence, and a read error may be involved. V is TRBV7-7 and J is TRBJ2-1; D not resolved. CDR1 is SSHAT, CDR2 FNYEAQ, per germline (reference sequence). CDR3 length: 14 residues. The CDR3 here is CASSLLGFANEQFF. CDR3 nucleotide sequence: TGTGCTAGCAGCTTACTGGGCTTTGCCAATGAGCAGTTCTTC.

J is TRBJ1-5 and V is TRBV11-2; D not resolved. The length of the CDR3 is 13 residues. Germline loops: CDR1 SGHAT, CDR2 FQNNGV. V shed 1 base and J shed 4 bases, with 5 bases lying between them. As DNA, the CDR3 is TGTGCCAGCAGCTTAGGCAGGAATCAGCCCCAGCATTTT. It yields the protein CASSLGRNQPQHF.

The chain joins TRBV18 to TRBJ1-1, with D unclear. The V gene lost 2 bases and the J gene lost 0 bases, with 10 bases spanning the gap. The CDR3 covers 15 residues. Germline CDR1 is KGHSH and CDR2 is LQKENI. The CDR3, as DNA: TGTGCCAGCTCACCAGTCGAGGTTTTGAACACTGAAGCTTTCTTT. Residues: CASSPVEVLNTEAFF.

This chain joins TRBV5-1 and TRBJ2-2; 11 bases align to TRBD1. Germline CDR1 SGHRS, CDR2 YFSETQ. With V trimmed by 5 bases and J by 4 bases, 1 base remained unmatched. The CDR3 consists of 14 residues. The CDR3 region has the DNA TGCGCCAGCAGTGGACAGGGGGCCACCGGGGAGCTGTTTTTT. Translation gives CASSGQGATGELFF.

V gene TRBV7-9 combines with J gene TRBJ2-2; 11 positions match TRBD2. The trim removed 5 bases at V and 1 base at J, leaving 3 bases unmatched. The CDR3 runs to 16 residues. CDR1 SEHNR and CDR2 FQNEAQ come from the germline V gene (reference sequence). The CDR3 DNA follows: TGTGCCAGCAGCCCGACTAGCGGGATGAACACCGGGGAGCTGTTTTTT. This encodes CASSPTSGMNTGELFF.

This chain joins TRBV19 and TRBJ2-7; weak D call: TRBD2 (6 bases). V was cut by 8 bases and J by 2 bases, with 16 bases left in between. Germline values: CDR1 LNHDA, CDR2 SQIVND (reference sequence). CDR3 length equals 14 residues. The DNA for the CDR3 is TGTGCCAGTGGAATTCGGACTACCCCCTACGAGCAGTACTTC. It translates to CASGIRTTPYEQYF.

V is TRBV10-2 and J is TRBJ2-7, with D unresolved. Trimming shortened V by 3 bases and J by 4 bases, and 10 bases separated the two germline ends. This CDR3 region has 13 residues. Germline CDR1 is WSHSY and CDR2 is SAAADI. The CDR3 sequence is CASSEHPVYEQYF. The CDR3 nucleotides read TGCGCCAGCAGTGAACACCCAGTTTACGAGCAGTACTTC.

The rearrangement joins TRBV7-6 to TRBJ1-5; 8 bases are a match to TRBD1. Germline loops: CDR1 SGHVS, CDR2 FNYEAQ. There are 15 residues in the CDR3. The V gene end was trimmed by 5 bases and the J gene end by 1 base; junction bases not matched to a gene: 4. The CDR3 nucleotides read TGTGCCAGCAGCCCGCAGGGGGCCAGCAATCAGCCCCAGCATTTT. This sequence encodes CASSPQGASNQPQHF. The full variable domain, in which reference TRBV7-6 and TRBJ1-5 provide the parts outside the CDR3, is GAGVSQSPRYKVTKRGQDVALRCDPISGHVSLYWYRQALGQGPEFLTYFNYEAQQDKSGLPNDRFSAERPEGSISTLTIQRTEQRDSAMYRCASSPQGASNQPQHFGDGTRLSIL.

The CDR3 sequence is CASSEDRDQPQHF. The DNA of the CDR3 is TGTGCCAGTAGTGAGGACAGGGATCAGCCCCAGCATTTT. The chain recombines TRBV19 with TRBJ1-5, with 8 bases that match TRBD1. Germline CDR1 and CDR2: LNHDA and SQIVND (reference sequence). V lost 5 bases, J lost 5 bases, and 2 bases stayed unmatched. The length of the CDR3 is 13 residues.

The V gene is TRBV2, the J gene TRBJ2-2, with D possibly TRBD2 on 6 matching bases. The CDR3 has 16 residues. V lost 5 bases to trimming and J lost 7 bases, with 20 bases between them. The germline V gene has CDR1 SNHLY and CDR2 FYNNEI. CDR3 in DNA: TGTGCCAGCAGTTTGGAGCGGGTTACACTGGGCGGGGAGCTGTTTTTT. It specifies CASSLERVTLGGELFF. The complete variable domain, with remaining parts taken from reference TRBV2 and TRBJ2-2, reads EPEVTQTPSHQVTQMGQEVILRCVPISNHLYFYWYRQILGQKVEFLVSFYNNEISEKSEIFDDQFSVERPDGSNFTLKIRSTKLEDSAMYFCASSLERVTLGGELFFGEGSRLTVL.

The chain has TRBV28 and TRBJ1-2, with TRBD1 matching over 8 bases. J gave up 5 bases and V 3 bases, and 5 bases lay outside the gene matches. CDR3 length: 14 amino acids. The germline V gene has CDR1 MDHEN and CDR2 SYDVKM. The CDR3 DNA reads TGTGCCAGCAGTTTGACAGGGGTTGGGTATGGCTACACCTTC. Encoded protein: CASSLTGVGYGYTF.